This T cell receptor (beta chain) was observed in a study of T cell responses to AZD1222 COVID-19 vaccine. CDR3 length: 14 amino acids. V shed 5 bases and J 3 bases; nucleotides not matched to a gene: 7. From germline, CDR1 is MNHEY and CDR2 SVGAGI. TCRdb keeps only in-frame clones here, not all; method: immunoSEQ multiplex PCR. The sample shows 200,000 or so clones, 85% to 90% of them seen only once. This sequence joins TRBV6-5 and TRBJ2-7; 7 nucleotides agree with TRBD1. Sequenced here: peripheral blood, sampled on day 0 of AZD1222 vaccination. The source is an adult in good health. CDR3 region: CASSLDRAGYEQYF. The CDR3 DNA reads as TGTGCCAGCAGTCTCGACAGGGCTGGCTACGAGCAGTACTTC.